This TCR beta chain was captured by sequencing in a study of response to subunit inactivated influenza vaccine (dated by TCRdb to 2016 to 2019). Some background on the complete study: To follow how T cells responded to a trivalent subunit inactivated influenza vaccine, the researchers relied on deep quantitative profiling of the T cell receptor repertoire.

The CDR3, cysteine through phenylalanine, is 15 amino acids long. Only CDR3 DNA is held: 45 bases, read in frame from base 1. After removal of 5 bases from V and 4 bases from J, the junction retains 11 bases not matched to a gene. CDR1 and CDR2 were assigned from the germline V gene (reference sequence) as DFQATT and SNEGSKA. Receptor libraries were prepared by RT-PCR. Instrument used: Illumina HiSeq 2500. TCRdb cleaned the public reads at Q25 with fastp, built clones with MiXCR and kept in-frame beta chains. Rows merge per CDR3 protein into single entries with the most common DNA and genes. Counted in this sample were 750,000 to 850,000 distinct CDR3 sequences; around a sixth of them appeared once. The ten largest account for under 13% of the sample. Of note for this clonotype: What this receptor recognizes is not known. Base qualities are missing; no much larger clone stands one base away.

Beyond this particular receptor, the publication reports: According to the authors, only a limited number of new T cells may be recruited by each seasonal influenza vaccination.

The chain joins TRBV20-1 to TRBJ2-5; the junction holds 9 bases that match TRBD2. The TCR originated in a man aged 50 to 60 who received an inactivated influenza vaccine. Donor details come from another sample of the same person, matched by shared clones. The specimen comprised PBMCs from blood, sampled 5 to 6 days after vaccination. The CDR3 protein sequence reads: CSAQVRAGGIETQYF. The nucleotide sequence reads TGCAGTGCTCAGGTCCGAGCGGGGGGCATAGAGACCCAGTACTTC.